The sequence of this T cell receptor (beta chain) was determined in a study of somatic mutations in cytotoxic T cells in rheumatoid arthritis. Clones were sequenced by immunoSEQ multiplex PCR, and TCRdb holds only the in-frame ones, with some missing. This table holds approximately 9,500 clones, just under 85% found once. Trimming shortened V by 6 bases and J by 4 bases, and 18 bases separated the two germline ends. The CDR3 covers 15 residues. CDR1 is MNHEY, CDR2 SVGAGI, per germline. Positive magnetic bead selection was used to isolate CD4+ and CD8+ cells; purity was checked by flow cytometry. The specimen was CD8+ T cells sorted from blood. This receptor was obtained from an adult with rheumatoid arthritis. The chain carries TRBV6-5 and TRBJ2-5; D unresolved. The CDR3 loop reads CASSTLAATGETQYF. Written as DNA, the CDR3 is TGTGCCAGCAGCACCCTGGCAGCTACGGGAGAGACCCAGTACTTC.